This T cell receptor beta chain was identified in a study of blood T cell repertoires in COVID-19. The wider study: COVID-19 samples collected from the United States, Italy and Spain covered acute and convalescent phases.

After removal of 0 bases from V and 2 bases from J, the junction contained 6 bases not matched to a gene. This CDR3 is built from 16 residues. Germline lookup yields CDR1 SGHDT and CDR2 YYEEEE. How the authors handled the data: It was from reference gene primer amplification that nucleated cell counts were estimated. Measured with immunoSEQ multiplex PCR; TCRdb has only the in-frame clones, and not every one. D and trimming were read from the DNA, whereas the V and J calls and clone size are those reported in that table. The data contain approximately 290,000 clones, roughly 89% of them singletons. Patients from Seattle were sampled longitudinally, starting during active infection.

This TCR was sampled from a young woman with COVID-19, enrolled during active disease. The specimen sequenced was peripheral blood. The J gene is TRBJ2-7, the V gene TRBV5-6, with 9 bases fitting TRBD1. The DNA for the CDR3 is TGTGCCAGCAGCTTGGGGACGGGACAGGGTGCCTACGAGCAGTACTTC. The encoded protein is CASSLGTGQGAYEQYF.